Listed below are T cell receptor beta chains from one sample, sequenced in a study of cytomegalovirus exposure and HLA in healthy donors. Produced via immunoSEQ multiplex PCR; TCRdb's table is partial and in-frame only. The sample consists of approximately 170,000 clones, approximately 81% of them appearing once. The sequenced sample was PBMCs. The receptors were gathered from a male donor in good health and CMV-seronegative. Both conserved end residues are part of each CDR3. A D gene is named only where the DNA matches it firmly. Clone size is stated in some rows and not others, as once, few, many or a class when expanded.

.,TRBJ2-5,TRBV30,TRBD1,CAWSVRQGRETQYF,TGTGCCTGGAGTGTTAGACAGGGAAGGGAGACCCAGTACTTC
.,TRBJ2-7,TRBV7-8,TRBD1,CASSQKRTGWYDEQYF,TGTGCCAGCAGCCAAAAACGGACAGGGTGGTACGACGAGCAGTACTTC
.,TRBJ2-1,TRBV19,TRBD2,CAAGGGPYNEQFF,TGTGCAGCGGGGGGCGGTCCCTACAATGAGCAGTTCTTC
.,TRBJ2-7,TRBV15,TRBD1,CATSRDRGQGAYEQYF,TGTGCCACCAGCAGAGATAGGGGACAGGGGGCCTACGAGCAGTACTTC
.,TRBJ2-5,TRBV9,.,CASSVSPSETQYF,TGTGCCAGCAGCGTATCTCCGAGCGAGACCCAGTACTTC
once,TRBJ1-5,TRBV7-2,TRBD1,CASSYTGGWGHSNQPQHF,TGTGCCAGCAGCTATACAGGGGGCTGGGGCCATAGCAATCAGCCCCAGCATTTT
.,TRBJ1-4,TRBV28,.,CASRNEKLFF,TGTGCCAGCCGTAATGAAAAACTGTTTTTT
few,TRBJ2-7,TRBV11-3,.,CASSADPGELYF,TGTGCCAGCAGCGCGGACCCGGGGGAGCTGTACTTC
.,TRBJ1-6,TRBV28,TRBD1,CASSPRTGNNSPLHF,TGTGCCAGCAGTCCACGGACAGGGAATAATTCACCCCTCCACTTT
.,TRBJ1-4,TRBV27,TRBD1,CASTTDRGTGWGKLFF,TGTGCCAGCACTACAGATCGTGGGACAGGGTGGGGAAAACTGTTTTTT
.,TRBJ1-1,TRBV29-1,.,CSVNPQGQLNTEAFF,TGCAGCGTGAACCCACAGGGACAACTGAACACTGAAGCTTTCTTT
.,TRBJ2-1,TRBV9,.,CASSVDRGEQFF,TGTGCCAGCAGCGTAGACCGGGGTGAGCAGTTCTTC
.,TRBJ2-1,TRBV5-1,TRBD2,CASSLLGLGDEQFF,TGCGCCAGCAGCCTCTTGGGACTAGGGGATGAGCAGTTCTTC
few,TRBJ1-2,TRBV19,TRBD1,CASSRSNDRDGYGYTF,TGTGCCAGTAGTAGGAGTAACGACAGGGACGGATATGGCTACACCTTC
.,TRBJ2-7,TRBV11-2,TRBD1,CASSSAGQGIDEQYF,TGTGCCAGCAGCTCTGCGGGACAGGGTATCGACGAGCAGTACTTC
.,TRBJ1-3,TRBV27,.,CASSLEGLAGNTIYF,TGTGCCAGCAGTTTGGAGGGGCTGGCTGGAAACACCATATATTTT
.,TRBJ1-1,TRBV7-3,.,CASSLSFQGNTEAFF,TGTGCCAGCAGCTTATCTTTTCAGGGGAACACTGAAGCTTTCTTT
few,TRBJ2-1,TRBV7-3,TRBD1,CASSLGQTFRDEQFF,TGTGCCAGCAGCCTGGGACAGACTTTTAGGGATGAGCAGTTCTTC
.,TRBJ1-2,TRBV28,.,CASSFRGSDGYTF,TGTGCCAGCAGTTTCCGGGGTTCGGACGGCTACACCTTC
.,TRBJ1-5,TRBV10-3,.,CAISPGADQPQHF,TGTGCCATCAGCCCAGGGGCGGATCAGCCCCAGCATTTT
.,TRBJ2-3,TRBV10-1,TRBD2,CASSDFVPGLAGGVTDTQYF,TGCGCCAGCAGTGACTTCGTCCCGGGACTAGCGGGGGGCGTCACAGATACGCAGTATTTT
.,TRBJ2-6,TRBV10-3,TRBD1,CAISVRGPGANVLTF,TGTGCCATCAGCGTCAGGGGGCCCGGGGCCAACGTCCTGACTTTC
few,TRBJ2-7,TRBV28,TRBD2,CASRGASGRASPIYEQYF,TGTGCCAGCAGGGGTGCCAGCGGGAGGGCCAGTCCTATCTACGAGCAGTACTTC
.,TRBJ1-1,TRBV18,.,CASSPGGSTEAFF,TGTGCCAGCTCACCCGGGGGGAGCACTGAAGCTTTCTTT
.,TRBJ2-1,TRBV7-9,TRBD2,CASSTSGAGGHSSYNEQFF,TGTGCCAGCAGCACAAGCGGGGCGGGGGGGCACAGCTCCTACAATGAGCAGTTCTTC
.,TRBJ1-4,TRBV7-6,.,CASSSGFLGASNEKLFF,TGTGCCAGCAGCTCCGGGTTTTTGGGGGCCAGTAATGAAAAACTGTTTTTT
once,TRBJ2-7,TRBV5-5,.,CASSFSNLGGEQYF,TGTGCCAGCAGCTTCTCGAACCTCGGAGGCGAGCAGTACTTC
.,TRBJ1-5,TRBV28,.,CASSWGGQPQHF,TGTGCCAGCAGTTGGGGGGGCCAGCCCCAGCATTTT
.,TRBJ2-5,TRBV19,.,CASSIPGGAETQYF,TGTGCCAGTAGTATTCCTGGGGGCGCGGAGACCCAGTACTTC
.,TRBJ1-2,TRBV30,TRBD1,CAWSVRGDRDGYTF,TGTGCCTGGAGTGTCCGGGGGGACAGGGATGGCTACACCTTC
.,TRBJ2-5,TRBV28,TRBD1,CASSHRGQGETQYF,TGTGCCAGCAGTCACCGGGGACAGGGGGAGACCCAGTACTTC
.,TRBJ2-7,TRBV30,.,CAWILTRTGEQYF,TGTGCCTGGATTTTAACTCGCACGGGCGAGCAGTACTTC
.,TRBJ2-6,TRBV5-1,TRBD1,CASSPQGARGANVLTF,TGCGCCAGCAGCCCACAGGGGGCGCGCGGGGCCAACGTCCTGACTTTC
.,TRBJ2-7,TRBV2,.,CASSVAGPPYEQYF,TGTGCCAGCAGTGTGGCAGGGCCGCCTTACGAGCAGTACTTC
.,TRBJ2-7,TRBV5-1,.,CASSSISYEQYF,TGCGCCAGCAGCTCGATATCCTACGAGCAGTACTTC
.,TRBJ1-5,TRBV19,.,CASSRVPRGGNQPQHF,TGTGCCAGTAGTCGCGTACCCCGGGGGGGCAATCAGCCCCAGCATTTT
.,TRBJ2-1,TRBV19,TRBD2,CASSTLAGTSGNSYNEQFF,TGTGCCAGTAGTACGTTGGCGGGGACTAGCGGGAACTCCTACAATGAGCAGTTCTTC